The subject of this entry is one T cell receptor (beta chain). This clonotype was counted ten times or more. The antigen this receptor binds is unknown. Base qualities were left out, and no much larger clone turns up one base away. The TCR beta CDR3 regions were amplified from the RNA transcripts. The first round of RT-PCR for the TCR CDR3 was performed with the HTBI primer set and the Qiagen OneStep RT-PCR kit. Libraries were constructed in a second round of multiplex PCR, after which size selection and purification were carried out. Paired-end sequencing of the libraries was performed with 100 bp reads on an Illumina HiSeq2000. Per the authors' processing: Raw data were processed with SOAPnuke, discarding reads with adapters, uncalled bases, mean Phred below 15, or no exact constant-primer or identifier match. High-quality paired reads were merged with COPE v1.2.5, and unique nucleotide sequences were defined as clonotypes. Clonotypes were aligned to IMGT TRBV, TRBD and TRBJ reference segments using MiTCR v1.1. The analysis was restricted to V-J combinations with a frequency above 0.0001, which together covered about 99% of the repertoires. A TCS score was defined as the ratio between F50 (clonal expansion) and ExV (chaos), using BLOSUM62-based TCRdist between CDR3 peptides within each V-J. Welch's t-statistics and random forest reduced approximately 520 V-J features to about 13, which were used in a naive Bayes classifier (R e1071). Using fastp at Q25 and MiXCR, TCRdb reprocessed the public reads and kept productive beta chains. A single entry per CDR3 protein holds the most common genes and DNA from its merged rows. The V and J calls and clone size are TCRdb's, not the authors'. The sample table lists 400,000 to 450,000 distinct CDR3 sequences, 14% to 15% of them with a count of one. Around 13% of the sample goes to the ten largest clones.

Moderately to severely active disease, a Clinical Activity Score of at least 3, a NOSPECS grade of at least 4, and a duration under 3 months were present in ophthalmopathy patients. Exclusion was applied to patients with uncontrolled infections, other autoimmune diseases, pregnancy or lactation. Clinical symptoms, serum thyroxine and TRAb, thyroid ultrasound, and orbital computed tomography formed the basis for the diagnoses. PBMCs were separated from roughly 10 ml of fresh peripheral blood using Ficoll-Paque density gradient centrifugation. Total RNA was extracted using Trizol reagent, and RNA quality was assessed on an Agilent 2100 Bioanalyzer. The CDR3 covers 14 residues, taking in both the cysteine and the phenylalanine. Here the CDR3 DNA is all that survives: 42 bases in frame from base 1. Trimming costs V 0 bases and J 12 bases, and their ends lie 15 bases apart. Via the germline V gene (reference sequence), CDR1 is LGHDT and CDR2 YNNKEL.

The data were obtained in a study of T cells in Graves' hyperthyroidism and ophthalmopathy (dated by TCRdb to the late 2010s). For the study in its entirety: Peripheral blood was collected at initial diagnosis, before any treatment. The paper describes TCR Vbeta CDR3 sequencing of 120 to 150 peripheral blood samples, made up of 43 ophthalmopathy patients, 70 to 75 hyperthyroidism patients and 17 progressor patients. To identify TCR V-J signatures that set the groups apart, the researchers used a discovery cohort of 100 patients, made up of under 45 with Graves' ophthalmopathy and some 60 with stable Graves' hyperthyroidism. Thyroid tissue and blood T-cell repertoires from more than five Graves' hyperthyroidism patients were also compared in the study. After blood sampling, hyperthyroidism patients were treated with methimazole at a starting dose of 30 mg daily, and ophthalmopathy patients were treated with high-dose intravenous methylprednisolone. Prospective prediction of ophthalmopathy was tested in an independent validation cohort of approximately 19 hyperthyroidism patients and 15 to 17 patients who later progressed to ophthalmopathy. The roughly 91 discovery patients were randomly split 7:3 into training and test sets.

The paper as a whole reports these results and caveats: In validation, progression to ophthalmopathy was predicted by the model with 55% to 71% sensitivity and approximately 78% specificity, a median of about 6 months before onset. Blood samples also contained most of the expanded thyroid clonotypes (frequency above 0.001), which suggests that blood repertoires may reflect thyroid immune responses. In cross-validation, a model built on a 13 V-J signature told ophthalmopathy apart from stable hyperthyroidism with under 90% sensitivity and roughly 83% specificity, and in testing the same model reached 80%/75%. Sample size was not statistically predetermined, and investigators were not blinded to group allocation.

The TCR sequence derives from a man aged 18 to 29 with Graves' ophthalmopathy. Recombination connected TRBV3-1 to TRBJ2-4; the D region is possibly TRBD1 or TRBD2, each matching across 5 bases. Sample: blood. The DNA sequence reads TGTGCCAGCAGCCAAGATCTCGGGGCTCCTGATCAGTACTTC. Its coded protein is CASSQDLGAPDQYF.